This T cell receptor beta chain was sequenced for a study of identical twins. The V end lost 3 bases, the J end lost 1 base, and 16 bases lay between the germline ends. This CDR3 comprises 17 residues. Study findings and constraints: A partial confounding effect on zero-insertion analyses could come from invariant MAIT and iNKT cells.

This clonotype was counted only a few times. Antigen unknown. A template switching step contributed a universal primer site, while unique molecular identifiers were present in the cDNA. TCRdb called the 5' RACE reads again in MiXCR, with one record for every CDR3 protein. The data show around 1.7 million distinct CDR3 sequences, around a third seen once. The origin of this receptor is a newborn girl in good health. The chain couples TRBV12-3 or TRBV12-4 to TRBJ2-4, with TRBD1 as a possible D gene (6 bases). Sequenced input: cord blood. CDR3 DNA: TGTGCCAGCAGTTTTTTTCCCAACACAGGGGCCAAAAACATTCAGTACTTC. Translating gives CASSFFPNTGAKNIQYF.